Below are 3 T cell receptor beta chains sequenced from a single sample in a study of CD8 T cells in Susac syndrome. A quantity of about 0.5 to 1 ug RNA underwent reverse transcription using random hexamers. One entry per CDR3 protein, called by TCRdb with MiXCR from the immunoSEQ multiplex PCR reads. In the table there are about 130,000 distinct CDR3 sequences, roughly 80% of which are singletons. The sample taken for sequencing was CD8+ T cells from PBMCs. The source of these receptors is a human donor with multiple sclerosis.

This clonotype was counted a few times. J is TRBJ2-7 and V is TRBV6-1; D is possibly TRBD2 (8 bases). V was shortened by 8 bases and J by 0 bases, with 14 bases between the two germline ends. The germline gives CDR1 MNHNS, CDR2 SASEGT. The CDR3 is 14 residues long. For the CDR3, the DNA is TGTGCCAGCCGGGGGGGACAGTCCTCCTACGAGCAGTACGTC. This encodes CASRGGQSSYEQYV.

This chain uses TRBV19 with TRBJ2-1; 9 bases are shared with TRBD1. The J segment lost 7 bases and the V segment lost 3 bases, leaving 10 bases of the junction unmatched. This CDR3 has 16 amino acids. Germline V gene sequence: CDR1 LNHDA, CDR2 SQIVND (reference sequence). CDR3 residues: CASSMMWTGALNEQFF. For the CDR3, the DNA is TGTGCCAGTAGTATGATGTGGACAGGGGCCCTTAATGAGCAGTTCTTC.

V usage is TRBV19 and J usage is TRBJ1-1, with D unresolved. CDR3 length: 13 residues. The germline gives CDR1 LNHDA, CDR2 SQIVND (reference sequence). V was clipped by 5 bases and J by 1 base, with 8 bases between them. The CDR3 DNA sequence: TGTGCCAGTAGTTTCAGCAGGAACACTGAAGCTTTCTTT. Translated: CASSFSRNTEAFF.